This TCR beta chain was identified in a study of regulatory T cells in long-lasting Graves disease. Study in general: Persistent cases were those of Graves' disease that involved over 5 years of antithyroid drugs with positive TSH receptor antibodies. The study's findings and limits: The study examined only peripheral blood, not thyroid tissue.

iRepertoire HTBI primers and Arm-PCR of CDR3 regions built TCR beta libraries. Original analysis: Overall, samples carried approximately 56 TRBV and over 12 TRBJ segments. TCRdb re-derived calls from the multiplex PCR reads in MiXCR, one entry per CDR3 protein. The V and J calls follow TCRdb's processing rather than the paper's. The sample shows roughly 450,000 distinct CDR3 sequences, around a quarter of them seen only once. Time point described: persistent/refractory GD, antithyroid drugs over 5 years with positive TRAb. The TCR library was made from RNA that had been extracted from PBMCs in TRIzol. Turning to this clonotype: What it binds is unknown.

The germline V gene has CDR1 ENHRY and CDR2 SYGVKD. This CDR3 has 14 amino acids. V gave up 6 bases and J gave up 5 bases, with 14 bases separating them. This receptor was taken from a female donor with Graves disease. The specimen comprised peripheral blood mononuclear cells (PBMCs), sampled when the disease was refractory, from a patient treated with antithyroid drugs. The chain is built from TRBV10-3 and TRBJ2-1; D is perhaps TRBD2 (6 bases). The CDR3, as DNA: TGTGCCATCAGGGAACCGACGGGAGACAATGAGCAGTTCTTC. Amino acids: CAIREPTGDNEQFF.